Sequencing of this T cell receptor (beta chain) was carried out in a study of preoperative IRX-2 immunotherapy in early breast cancer. Treatment reported: preoperative locoregional IRX-2 cytokine immunotherapy. Samples came from a phase Ib trial of preoperative locoregional IRX-2 cytokine immunotherapy. Sequencing used immunoSEQ multiplex PCR; TCRdb keeps in-frame clones, though not all of them. The table records fewer than 40,000 clones, around 92% of them present only once. CDR3 length equals 19 residues. Trimming took 7 bases from V and 1 from J; bases not matched to a gene: 12. Germline lookup yields CDR1 SGHRS and CDR2 YFSETQ.

The V and J genes are TRBV5-1 and TRBJ2-6, with TRBD1 matching over 12 bases. The input for sequencing was tumor tissue, taken after IRX-2 immunotherapy. The origin of this receptor is a human donor with breast cancer. CDR3 protein: CASFRDRGPTVSGANVLTF. Written as DNA, the CDR3 is TGCGCCAGCTTTCGGGACAGGGGGCCCACTGTGTCTGGGGCCAACGTCCTGACTTTC.